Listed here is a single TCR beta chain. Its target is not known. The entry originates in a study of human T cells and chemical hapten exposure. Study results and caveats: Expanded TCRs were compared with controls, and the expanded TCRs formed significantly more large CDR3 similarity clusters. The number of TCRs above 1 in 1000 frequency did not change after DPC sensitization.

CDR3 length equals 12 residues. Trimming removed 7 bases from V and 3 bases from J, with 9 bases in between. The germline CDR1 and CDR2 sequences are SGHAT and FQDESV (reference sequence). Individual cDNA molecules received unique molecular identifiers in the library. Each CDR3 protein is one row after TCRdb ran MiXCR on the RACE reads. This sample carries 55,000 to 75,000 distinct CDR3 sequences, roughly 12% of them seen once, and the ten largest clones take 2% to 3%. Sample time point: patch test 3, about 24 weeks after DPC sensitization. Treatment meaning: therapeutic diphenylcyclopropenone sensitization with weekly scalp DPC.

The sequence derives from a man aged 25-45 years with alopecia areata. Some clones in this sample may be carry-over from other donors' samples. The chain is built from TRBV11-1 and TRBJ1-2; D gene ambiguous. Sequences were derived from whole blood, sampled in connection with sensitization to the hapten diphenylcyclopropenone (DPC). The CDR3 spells CASTDDHYGYTF. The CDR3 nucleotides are TGTGCCAGCACCGACGACCACTATGGCTACACCTTC. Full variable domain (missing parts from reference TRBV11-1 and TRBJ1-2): EAEVAQSPRYKITEKSQAVAFWCDPISGHATLYWYRQILGQGPELLVQFQDESVVDDSQLPKDRFSAERLKGVDSTLKIQPAELGDSAMYLCASTDDHYGYTFGSGTRLTVV.